Listed below are T cell receptor beta chains from one sample, sequenced in a study of blood T cell repertoires in COVID-19. The protocol was immunoSEQ multiplex PCR, while the TCRdb copy is restricted to in-frame clones and leaves out a portion. Here the sample spans approximately 210,000 clones, about four fifths being singletons. Sequencing was carried out using peripheral blood. The receptors were sampled from a woman in her 70s with active or convalescent COVID-19. Both conserved end residues are part of each CDR3. D genes are given only for firm matches. Clone size is not always given. Where it is, it says once, few, many or a class for expanded clones.

clone_size | j_call | d_call | v_call | cdr3_nt | cdr3_aa
- | TRBJ1-6 | - | TRBV3-1/TRBV3-2 | TGTGCCAGCAGCCATTACGGGGAAATAGGTTCACCCCTCCACTTT | CASSHYGEIGSPLHF
- | TRBJ2-3 | - | TRBV3-1/TRBV3-2 | TGTGCCAGCAGCCAACAAAGTACTAGCACAGATACGCAGTATTTT | CASSQQSTSTDTQYF
- | TRBJ2-6 | - | TRBV24-1 | TGTGCCACCGGACGGGATGGGGCCAACGTCCTGACTTTC | CATGRDGANVLTF
- | TRBJ2-1 | - | TRBV5-1 | TGCGCCAGCAGCTTGGCTGGTTCTACAGGGAATGAGCAGTTCTTC | CASSLAGSTGNEQFF
- | TRBJ2-5 | - | TRBV18 | TGTGCCAGCTCACCACTCAGGGTAGAGACCCAGTACTTC | CASSPLRVETQYF
- | TRBJ1-1 | - | TRBV16 | TGTGCCAGCAGCCATTCGAGATCTGAAGCTTTCTTT | CASSHSRSEAFF
- | TRBJ2-7 | TRBD1 | TRBV6-6 | TGTGCCAGCAGTTACGAGGGCAGGGGGACCTACGAGCAGTACTTC | CASSYEGRGTYEQYF
- | TRBJ1-1 | - | TRBV6-2/TRBV6-3 | TGTGCCAGCAGTTACTCGACATCCTTGAACACTGAAGCTTTCTTT | CASSYSTSLNTEAFF
- | TRBJ2-1 | - | TRBV3-1/TRBV3-2 | TGTGCCAGCAGCCAAGGGGTGTTTGCGGGGCAAAATGAGCAGTTCTTC | CASSQGVFAGQNEQFF
- | TRBJ1-6 | TRBD1 | TRBV3-1/TRBV3-2 | TGTGCCAGCAACCGGGACAGGACCTTTAATTCACCCCTCCACTTT | CASNRDRTFNSPLHF
- | TRBJ2-7 | - | TRBV6-1 | TGTGCCAGCAGTGAATCGGACTTTATTGAGCAGTACTTC | CASSESDFIEQYF
- | TRBJ2-5 | - | TRBV5-1 | TGCGCCAGCAGCTTGGGTGGCAGGGGGGACCAAGAGACCCAGTACTTC | CASSLGGRGDQETQYF
- | TRBJ2-7 | TRBD2 | TRBV6-5 | TGTGCCAGCCAAGGACTAGCAGGGCTCGAGCAGTACTTC | CASQGLAGLEQYF
- | TRBJ2-7 | - | TRBV30 | TGTGCCTGGAGTATGGGGACTCGGGAGCAGTACTTC | CAWSMGTREQYF
- | TRBJ1-1 | TRBD1 | TRBV3-1/TRBV3-2 | TGTGCCAGCAGTCCTTACCAGGGGGCTGAAGCTTTCTTT | CASSPYQGAEAFF
- | TRBJ1-1 | - | TRBV4-1 | TGCGCCAGCAGCCAAGAACTGAGCGCACTCACTGAAGCTTTCTTT | CASSQELSALTEAFF
- | TRBJ1-1 | - | TRBV15 | TGTGCCACCAGCAGAGACTACAGTGGAGGCACTGAAGCTTTCTTT | CATSRDYSGGTEAFF
- | TRBJ1-1 | - | TRBV3-1/TRBV3-2 | TGTGCCAGCAGCCAGGGAAGAGGGAATGCGAACACTGAAGCTTTCTTT | CASSQGRGNANTEAFF
- | TRBJ2-1 | - | TRBV24-1 | TGTGCCACCAGTGACCGTGGACATAGCTACGGTGGTGAGCAGTTCTTC | CATSDRGHSYGGEQFF
- | TRBJ1-6 | - | TRBV4-1 | TGCGCCAGCAGCCAAGGCCGTGTGGGGGCCTCCTATAATTCACCCCTCCACTTT | CASSQGRVGASYNSPLHF
- | TRBJ1-5 | - | TRBV6-6 | TGTGCCACCATTGCGGGGGCTGGTCAGCCCCAGCATTTT | CATIAGAGQPQHF
- | TRBJ2-5 | - | TRBV6-6 | TGTGCCAGCAGTTACCCTGGGCAGGGGCAAGAGACCCAGTACTTC | CASSYPGQGQETQYF
- | TRBJ2-2 | TRBD2 | TRBV29-1 | TGCAGCGTTGTTGTTCCCCCATCCCAACCGGGACTAGCGGGAGCACCGAGCCACCCGGGGGAGCTGTTTTTT | CSVVVPPSQPGLAGAPSHPGELFF
- | TRBJ1-1 | - | TRBV6-5 | TGTGCCAGCACCTTCGGACTAGATACTGAAGCTTTCTTT | CASTFGLDTEAFF
- | TRBJ2-6 | - | TRBV19 | TGTGCCAGTAGTATAGGTGTCGGGGTCTCTGGGGCCAACGTCCTGACTTTC | CASSIGVGVSGANVLTF
- | TRBJ1-6 | - | TRBV12-3/TRBV12-4 | TGTGCCAGCAGGCAGGCAGTTGCCCTCCACTTT | CASRQAVALHF
few | TRBJ2-7 | - | TRBV5-3 | TGTGCCAGAAGCTTATTACAGGGAGTTTTCTCCTACGAGCAGTACTTC | CARSLLQGVFSYEQYF